A selection of T cell receptor beta chains follows, all from one sample in a study of molecular identifiers for immune sequencing clone quantification. TCRdb fed the PCR reads into MiXCR, producing one record per CDR3 protein. The sample comprises 250,000 to 350,000 distinct CDR3 sequences, over 20% of which are singletons, and 0.7% to 0.9% rests with the top ten. The sequencing input was naive CD8+ T cells from blood, with Jurkat cell RNA spiked in. All receptors come from a human donor in good health. Some libraries in this study had Jurkat cell RNA spiked in. CDR3s include the opening cysteine and the closing phenylalanine or tryptophan. A D gene is named only where the DNA matches it firmly. Rows may omit the clone size; those that give it use once, few, many or a size class.

j_gene	v_gene	d_gene	abundance	CDR3aa
TRBJ2-3	TRBV6-2/TRBV6-3	-	many	CASSYNSDTQYF
TRBJ2-4	TRBV5-6	-	many	CASSPGHGRYIQYF
TRBJ2-1	TRBV6-2/TRBV6-3	TRBD2	many	CASSQSVVAGNNEQFF
TRBJ2-7	TRBV20-1	-	many	CSARGLSTYEQYF
TRBJ1-3	TRBV9	-	many	CASSVNPSGNTIYF
TRBJ2-1	TRBV4-3	-	many	CASSQDRGPYNEQFF
TRBJ2-7	TRBV13	TRBD1	-	CASSLSTLDRDSSYEQYF
TRBJ2-6	TRBV27	-	-	CASSSSPSGANVLTF
TRBJ2-2	TRBV23-1	TRBD2	-	CASSQSSLAGLRAGELFF
TRBJ1-1	TRBV12-3/TRBV12-4	-	many	CASSFPGGITEAFF
TRBJ2-7	TRBV11-2	-	-	CASSLLPSAEQYF
TRBJ2-1	TRBV3-1	TRBD1	-	CASSQDAGDRAYNEQFF
TRBJ1-5	TRBV12-3/TRBV12-4	-	many	CASSPGPRSNQPQHF
TRBJ1-2	TRBV13	-	many	CASSPSGHSPHYGYTF
TRBJ2-7	TRBV9	-	many	CASSVDGGSTYEQYF
TRBJ2-7	TRBV10-3	-	few	CATHDGQGHEQYF
TRBJ2-6	TRBV5-1	TRBD1	many	CASSPDRASGANVLTF
TRBJ2-1	TRBV14	-	many	CASSQVQGTSSYNEQFF
TRBJ2-1	TRBV7-2	TRBD2	many	CASSSSGGTYNEQFF
TRBJ1-1	TRBV27	TRBD1	-	CASSHGTGREAFF
TRBJ2-7	TRBV7-2	TRBD1	many	CASSSDVGTGNYEQYF
TRBJ2-1	TRBV29-1	TRBD2	-	CSVEDATSGKYNEQFF
TRBJ2-2	TRBV5-6	TRBD1	many	CASSPDRASTRELFF
TRBJ2-7	TRBV29-1	TRBD2	many	CSVEGGLAGEGEQYF
TRBJ2-1	TRBV5-4	-	many	CASSAGQILDEQFF
TRBJ1-2	TRBV3-1	-	-	CASSQDEVSYGYTF
TRBJ2-2	TRBV7-9	-	many	CASSYDRKNTGELFF
TRBJ2-7	TRBV11-2	-	few	CASTDEVTGHYEQYF
TRBJ2-3	TRBV4-3	TRBD2	-	CASSQETPPRGGSDTQYF
TRBJ2-1	TRBV6-2/TRBV6-3	-	few	CASSSPVSASYNEQFF
TRBJ2-7	TRBV7-6	-	many	CASRPAEGDEQYF
TRBJ1-1	TRBV6-5	-	many	CASTPDPGWTEAFF
TRBJ1-1	TRBV12-3/TRBV12-4	-	many	CASSLTFDTEAFF
TRBJ2-4	TRBV20-1	-	many	CSAIAEAKNIQYF
TRBJ1-5	TRBV6-2/TRBV6-3	-	few	CASDDGTDSNQPQHF